Listed below are T cell receptor beta chains from one sample, sequenced in a study of cytomegalovirus exposure and HLA in healthy donors. Sequencing used immunoSEQ multiplex PCR; TCRdb keeps in-frame clones, though not all of them. In all, the sample yields tens of thousands of clones. Sequenced: PBMCs. The receptors come from a man aged 50 to 60 in good health and CMV-seronegative. The CDR3 runs from the conserved cysteine through the conserved F or W. Fields, in order: V gene, J gene, D gene, CDR3 DNA, CDR3 protein. D genes are given only for firm matches.

v_gene: TRBV11-2
j_gene: TRBJ1-1
d_gene: TRBD1
CDR3nt: TGTGCCAGCAGCTTAGATCCCGGGACAGGGGGCTCGGTAGCTTTCTTT
CDR3aa: CASSLDPGTGGSVAFF

v_gene: TRBV25-1
j_gene: TRBJ1-6
d_gene: NA
CDR3nt: TGTGCCAGCAGTGAATTCGGTGCGGGGGGACCATCACCCCTCCACTTT
CDR3aa: CASSEFGAGGPSPLHF

v_gene: TRBV11-2
j_gene: TRBJ1-2
d_gene: NA
CDR3nt: TGTGCCAGCAGCTTAAAATCAGCTAACTATGGCTACACCTTC
CDR3aa: CASSLKSANYGYTF

v_gene: TRBV14
j_gene: TRBJ1-1
d_gene: NA
CDR3nt: TGTGCCAGCAGCCCGCTTTTGGGAAGGGGAACGAACACTGAAGCTTTCTTT
CDR3aa: CASSPLLGRGTNTEAFF

v_gene: TRBV10-1
j_gene: TRBJ2-1
d_gene: NA
CDR3nt: TGCGCCAGCAGTGAGACGGACAATGAGCAGTTCTTC
CDR3aa: CASSETDNEQFF

v_gene: TRBV28
j_gene: TRBJ1-1
d_gene: NA
CDR3nt: TGTGCCAGCAGTTTAGTGCGTCTCAATGAAGCTTTCTTT
CDR3aa: CASSLVRLNEAFF

v_gene: TRBV4-1
j_gene: TRBJ2-7
d_gene: TRBD2
CDR3nt: TGCGCCAGCAGCCAAATAGCGGGGGGGCTGAGCGAGCAGTACTTC
CDR3aa: CASSQIAGGLSEQYF

v_gene: TRBV7-2
j_gene: TRBJ1-1
d_gene: NA
CDR3nt: TGTGCCAGCAGCCCCTCCGACAGTGAAGCTTTCTTT
CDR3aa: CASSPSDSEAFF

v_gene: TRBV27
j_gene: TRBJ2-2
d_gene: NA
CDR3nt: TGTGCCAGCAGTTTGGAGGGATTTAACACCGGGGAGCTGTTTTTT
CDR3aa: CASSLEGFNTGELFF

v_gene: TRBV7-9
j_gene: TRBJ1-2
d_gene: NA
CDR3nt: TGTGCCAGCAGCTCATCCGGACTTCCCGGCGGCTACACCTTC
CDR3aa: CASSSSGLPGGYTF

v_gene: TRBV5-4
j_gene: TRBJ2-1
d_gene: TRBD2
CDR3nt: TGTGCCAGCAGTATTGGACTAGCGAGCTACAATGAGCAGTTCTTC
CDR3aa: CASSIGLASYNEQFF

v_gene: TRBV6-5
j_gene: TRBJ1-6
d_gene: NA
CDR3nt: TGTGCCAGCAGTTACTTCCTGAGCTCCTATAATTCACCCCTCCACTTT
CDR3aa: CASSYFLSSYNSPLHF